The 7 T cell receptor beta chains given below trace back to one sample, sequenced in a study of T cells after yellow fever vaccination. Each CDR3 protein gets one entry after TCRdb re-called the 5' RACE reads with MiXCR. The sample contains more than 10,000 distinct CDR3 sequences, roughly 4.6% of which appear only once. Sequencing was performed on PBMCs, either bulk or a sorted T-cell subset (CD4+, CD8+, memory, or dextramer-sorted; not recorded which), taken 45 days after the yellow fever booster vaccination. These receptors were taken from a man aged 25 to 40 who received the YFV17D yellow fever vaccine.

This clonotype was seen many times. The V gene is TRBV18, the J gene TRBJ1-5; no reliable D call. There are 15 residues in the CDR3. Germline CDR1 reads KGHSH; CDR2 reads LQKENI. Between the trimmed V and J ends, which lost 3 bases and 3 bases, there was a span of 12 bases. In nucleotides, the CDR3 is TGTGCCAGCTCACCGTTCGAGGCCCTCAATCAGCCCCAGCATTTT. Residues: CASSPFEALNQPQHF.

This clonotype was counted ten times or more. This rearrangement joins TRBV2 to TRBJ1-2, with D hard to call. Germline V CDR1 and CDR2: SNHLY, FYNNEI. This CDR3 has 14 residues. The V end was cut by 4 bases, the J end by 4 bases, with 13 bases between. DNA of the CDR3: TGTGCCAGCAGTGTGCTCAGGCTGAGCTATGGCTACACCTTC. Its protein product is CASSVLRLSYGYTF. The complete variable domain, with remaining parts taken from reference TRBV2 and TRBJ1-2, reads EPEVTQTPSHQVTQMGQEVILRCVPISNHLYFYWYRQILGQKVEFLVSFYNNEISEKSEIFDDQFSVERPDGSNFTLKIRSTKLEDSAMYFCASSVLRLSYGYTFGSGTRLTVV.

This chain joins TRBV5-6 and TRBJ2-1, with TRBD1 identical over 8 bases. This CDR3 region has 12 residues. Germline CDR1 reads SGHDT; CDR2 reads YYEEEE. V dropped 4 bases and J dropped 10; count of bases not matched to a gene: 4. The CDR3 DNA reads TGTGCCAGCAGCAGACAGGGGTACGAGCAGTTCTTC. Translated: CASSRQGYEQFF.

This clonotype appeared many times. The chain employs TRBV29-1 and TRBJ2-3, with D perhaps TRBD2 (6 bases). The germline CDR1 and CDR2 sequences are SQVTM and ANQGSEA. The CDR3 covers 14 residues. The V and J ends lost 6 bases and 0 bases respectively, with 13 bases between them. The CDR3 DNA follows: TGCAGCGTCCCTGGGGCGGGAAGCACAGATACGCAGTATTTT. Encoded protein: CSVPGAGSTDTQYF.

This clonotype was seen many times. The chain carries TRBV2 and TRBJ2-2; TRBD1 matches at 10 bases. CDR3 length: 14 residues. Germline assignment: CDR1 SNHLY and CDR2 FYNNEI. V gave up 10 bases and J gave up 4 bases; unmatched junction bases: 6. The CDR3 loop is CATPGQGSTGELFF. For the CDR3, the DNA is TGTGCCACCCCGGGACAGGGGAGCACCGGGGAGCTGTTTTTT.

This clonotype has a count of ten or more. The J gene is TRBJ2-3, the V gene TRBV24-1; TRBD2 might be the D (5 bases). Germline CDR1 is KGHDR and CDR2 is SFDVKD. The CDR3 extends over 17 amino acids. Between the trimmed V and J ends, which lost 3 bases and 2 bases, there was a span of 17 bases. The CDR3 bases are TGTGCCACCAGTGATAAAAGCGGCTCGGCCTTCACAGATACGCAGTATTTT. Translation gives CATSDKSGSAFTDTQYF.

By sample fraction, this clonotype is medium-sized. The V call is TRBV4-3, the J call TRBJ2-1; 10 bases agree with TRBD1. Germline V CDR1 and CDR2: LGHNA, YSLEER. V shed 3 bases, J shed 6 bases, and the junction held 8 bases outside the gene matches. This CDR3 is 16 amino acids long. The CDR3 DNA sequence: TGCGCCAGCAGCCAGCCCGGGACAGGGGCCACCAATGAGCAGTTCTTC. This translates into CASSQPGTGATNEQFF.